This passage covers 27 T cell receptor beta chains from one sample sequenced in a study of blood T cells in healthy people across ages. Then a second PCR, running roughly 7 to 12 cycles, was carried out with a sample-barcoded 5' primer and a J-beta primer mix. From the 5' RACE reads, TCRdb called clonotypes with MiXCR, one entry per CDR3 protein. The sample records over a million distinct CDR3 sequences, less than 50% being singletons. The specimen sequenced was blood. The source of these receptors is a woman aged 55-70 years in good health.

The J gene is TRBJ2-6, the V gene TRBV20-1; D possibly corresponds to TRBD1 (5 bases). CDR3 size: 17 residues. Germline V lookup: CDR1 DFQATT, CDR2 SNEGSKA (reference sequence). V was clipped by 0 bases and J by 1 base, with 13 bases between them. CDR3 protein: CSARDRTGGSGANVLTF. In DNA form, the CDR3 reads TGCAGTGCTAGAGATCGAACAGGTGGATCTGGGGCCAACGTCCTGACTTTC.

CDR3 sequence reads: CASSPGRRRIQLNYGYTF. CDR3 coding DNA: TGTGCCAGCAGTCCCGGACGGAGGAGGATTCAGCTTAACTATGGCTACACCTTC. V gene TRBV12-3 or TRBV12-4 combines with J gene TRBJ1-2, with D unresolved. The V end lost 5 bases, the J end lost 1 base, and 23 bases lay between the germline ends. The CDR3 totals 18 residues.

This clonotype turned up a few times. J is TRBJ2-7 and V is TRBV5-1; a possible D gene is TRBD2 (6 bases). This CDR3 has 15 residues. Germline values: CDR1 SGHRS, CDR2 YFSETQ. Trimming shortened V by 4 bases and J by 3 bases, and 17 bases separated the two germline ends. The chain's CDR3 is CASSRFSGAGYEQYF. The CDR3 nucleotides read TGCGCCAGCAGCCGTTTCAGCGGAGCGGGCTACGAGCAGTACTTC.

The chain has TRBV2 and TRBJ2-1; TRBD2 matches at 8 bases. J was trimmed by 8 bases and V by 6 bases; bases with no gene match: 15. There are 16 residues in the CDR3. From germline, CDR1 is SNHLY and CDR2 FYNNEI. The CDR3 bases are TGTGCCAGCAGGGGTCCCGTGGGACTAGTAGTCGATGAGCAGTTCTTC. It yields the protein CASRGPVGLVVDEQFF.

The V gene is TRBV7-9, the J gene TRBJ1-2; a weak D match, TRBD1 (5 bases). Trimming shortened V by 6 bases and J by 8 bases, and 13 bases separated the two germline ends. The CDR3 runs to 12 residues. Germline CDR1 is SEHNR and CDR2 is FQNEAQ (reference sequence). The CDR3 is CASRSGAGGYTF. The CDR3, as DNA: TGTGCCAGCAGGTCCGGGGCAGGCGGCTACACCTTC.

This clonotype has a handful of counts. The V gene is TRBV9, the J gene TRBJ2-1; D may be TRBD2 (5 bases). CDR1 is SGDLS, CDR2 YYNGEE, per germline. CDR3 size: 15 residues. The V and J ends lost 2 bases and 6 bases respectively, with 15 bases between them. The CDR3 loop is CASSVGGLGGNEQFF. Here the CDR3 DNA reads TGTGCCAGCAGCGTCGGCGGGCTCGGCGGCAATGAGCAGTTCTTC.

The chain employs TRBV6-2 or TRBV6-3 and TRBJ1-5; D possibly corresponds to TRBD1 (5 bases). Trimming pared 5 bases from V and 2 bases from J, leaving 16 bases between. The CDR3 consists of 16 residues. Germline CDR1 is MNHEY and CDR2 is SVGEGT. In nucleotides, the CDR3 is TGTGCCAGCAGTACGCAGGGTTCTGGAGGCAATCAGCCCCAGCATTTT. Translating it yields CASSTQGSGGNQPQHF.

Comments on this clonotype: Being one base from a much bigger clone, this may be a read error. The CDR3 region is CSASAHADYEQYF. CDR3 DNA: TGCAGTGCTAGTGCCCATGCAGACTACGAGCAGTACTTC. The gene calls are TRBV20-1 and TRBJ2-7; no reliable D call. The CDR3 is made up of 13 amino acids. The germline CDR1 and CDR2 sequences are DFQATT and SNEGSKA (reference sequence). V was trimmed by 3 bases and J by 3 bases, leaving 12 bases between them.

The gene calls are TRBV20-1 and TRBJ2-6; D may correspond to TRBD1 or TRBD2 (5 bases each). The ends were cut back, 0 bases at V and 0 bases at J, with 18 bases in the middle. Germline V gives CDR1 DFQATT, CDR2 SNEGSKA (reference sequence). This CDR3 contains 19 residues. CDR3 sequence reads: CSARERGRGTHSGANVLTF. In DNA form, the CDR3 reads TGCAGTGCTAGAGAGAGGGGACGAGGGACCCACTCTGGGGCCAACGTCCTGACTTTC.

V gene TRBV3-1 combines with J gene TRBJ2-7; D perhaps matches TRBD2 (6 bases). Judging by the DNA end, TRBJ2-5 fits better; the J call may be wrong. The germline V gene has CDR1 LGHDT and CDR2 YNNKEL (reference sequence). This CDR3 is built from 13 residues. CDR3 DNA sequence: TGTGCCAGCAGCCAAGGCGGGGAGCGGACCCAGTACTTC. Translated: CASSQGGERTQYF.

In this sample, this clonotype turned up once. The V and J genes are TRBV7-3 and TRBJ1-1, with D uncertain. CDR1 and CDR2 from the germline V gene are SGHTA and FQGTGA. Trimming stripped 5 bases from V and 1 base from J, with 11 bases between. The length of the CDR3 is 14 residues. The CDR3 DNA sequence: TGTGCCAGCAGCCCGCACACGGGGAACACTGAAGCTTTCTTT. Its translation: CASSPHTGNTEAFF.

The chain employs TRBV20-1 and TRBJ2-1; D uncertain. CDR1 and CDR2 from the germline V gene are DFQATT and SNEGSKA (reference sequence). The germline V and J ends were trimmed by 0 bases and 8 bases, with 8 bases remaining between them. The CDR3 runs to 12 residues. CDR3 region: CSARDWRYEQFF. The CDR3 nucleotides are TGCAGTGCTAGAGATTGGCGTTATGAGCAGTTCTTC.

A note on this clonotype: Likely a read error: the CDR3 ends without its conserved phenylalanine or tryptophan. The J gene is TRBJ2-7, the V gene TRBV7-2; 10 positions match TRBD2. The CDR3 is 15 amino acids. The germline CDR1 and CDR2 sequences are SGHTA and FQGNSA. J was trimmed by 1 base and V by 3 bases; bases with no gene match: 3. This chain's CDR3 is CASSFPLAGSYEQYS. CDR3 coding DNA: TGTGCCAGCAGCTTCCCACTAGCGGGATCCTACGAGCAGTACTCC.

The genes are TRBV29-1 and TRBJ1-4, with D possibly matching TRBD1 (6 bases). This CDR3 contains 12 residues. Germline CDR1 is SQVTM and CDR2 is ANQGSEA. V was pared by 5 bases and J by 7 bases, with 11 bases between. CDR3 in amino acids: CSVFGGSEKLFF. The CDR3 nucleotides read TGCAGCGTTTTTGGGGGCAGTGAAAAACTGTTTTTT.

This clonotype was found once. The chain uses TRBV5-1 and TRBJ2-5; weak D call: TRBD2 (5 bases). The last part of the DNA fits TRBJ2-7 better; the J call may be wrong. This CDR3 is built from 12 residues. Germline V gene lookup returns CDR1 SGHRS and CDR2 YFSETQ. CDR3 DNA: TGCGCCAGCGCGGGCCCGGGCTACGAGCAGTACTTC. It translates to CASAGPGYEQYF.

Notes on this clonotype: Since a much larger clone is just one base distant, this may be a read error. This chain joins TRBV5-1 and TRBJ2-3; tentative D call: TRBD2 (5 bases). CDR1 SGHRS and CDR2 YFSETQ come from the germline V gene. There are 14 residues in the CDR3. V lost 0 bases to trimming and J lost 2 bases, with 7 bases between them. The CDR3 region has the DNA TGCGCCAGCAGCTTGGAGACTAACACAGATACGCAGTATTTT. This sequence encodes CASSLETNTDTQYF.

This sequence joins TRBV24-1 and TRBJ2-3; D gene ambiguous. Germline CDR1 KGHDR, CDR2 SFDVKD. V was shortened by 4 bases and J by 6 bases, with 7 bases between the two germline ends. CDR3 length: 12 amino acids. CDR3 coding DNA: TGTGCCACCAGTGACAAGAGCGATACGCAGTATTTT. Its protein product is CATSDKSDTQYF.

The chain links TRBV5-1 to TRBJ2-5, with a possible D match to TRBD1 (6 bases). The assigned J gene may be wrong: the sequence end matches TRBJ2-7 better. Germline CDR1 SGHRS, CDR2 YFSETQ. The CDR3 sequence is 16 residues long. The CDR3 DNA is TGCGCCAGCAGCCAGGGCCACAGGGAAGGATCCTACGAGCAGTACTTC. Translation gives CASSQGHREGSYEQYF.

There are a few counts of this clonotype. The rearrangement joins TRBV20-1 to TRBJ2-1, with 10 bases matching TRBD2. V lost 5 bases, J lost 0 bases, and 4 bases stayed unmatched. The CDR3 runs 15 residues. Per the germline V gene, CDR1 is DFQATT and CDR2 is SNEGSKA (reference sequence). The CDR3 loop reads CSALGLADSYNEQFF. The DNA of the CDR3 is TGCAGTGCTTTAGGACTAGCGGACTCCTACAATGAGCAGTTCTTC.

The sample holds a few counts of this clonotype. CDR3 nucleotides: TGTGCCAGCAGTTGGGGTTTGGGTGGTGATGAGCAGTTCTTC. Its translation is CASSWGLGGDEQFF. The chain recombines TRBV27 with TRBJ2-1, with D hard to call. The germline CDR1 and CDR2 sequences are MNHEY and SMNVEV (reference sequence). The CDR3 consists of 14 residues. Trimming shortened V by 4 bases and J by 8 bases, and 15 bases separated the two germline ends.

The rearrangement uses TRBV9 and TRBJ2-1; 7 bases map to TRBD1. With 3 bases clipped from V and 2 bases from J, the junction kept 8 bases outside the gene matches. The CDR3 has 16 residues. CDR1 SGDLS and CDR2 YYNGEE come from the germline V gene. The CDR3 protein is CASSGAGTGAYNEQFF. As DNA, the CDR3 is TGTGCCAGCAGCGGAGCCGGAACAGGGGCCTACAATGAGCAGTTCTTC. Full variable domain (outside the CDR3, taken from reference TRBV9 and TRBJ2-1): DSGVTQTPKHLITATGQRVTLRCSPRSGDLSVYWYQQSLDQGLQFLIQYYNGEERAKGNILERFSAQQFPDLHSELNLSSLELGDSALYFCASSGAGTGAYNEQFFGPGTRLTVL.

The CDR3 loop reads CASTGGLNTGELFF. CDR3 bases: TGTGCCAGCACTGGGGGACTTAACACCGGGGAGCTGTTTTTT. The V call is TRBV6-6, the J call TRBJ2-2, with TRBD2 as a possible D gene (6 bases). This CDR3 spans 14 amino acids. CDR1 is MNHNY and CDR2 is SVGAGI in the germline V gene (reference sequence). V was shortened by 7 bases and J by 2 bases, with 11 bases between the two germline ends.

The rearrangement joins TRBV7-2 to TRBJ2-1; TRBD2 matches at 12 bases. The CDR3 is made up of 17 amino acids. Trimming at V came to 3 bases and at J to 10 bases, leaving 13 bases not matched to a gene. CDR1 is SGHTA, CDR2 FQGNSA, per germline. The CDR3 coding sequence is TGTGCCAGCAGCTTGGGGGGACCACCGGGACTAGCGGGCGAGCAGTTCTTC. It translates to CASSLGGPPGLAGEQFF.

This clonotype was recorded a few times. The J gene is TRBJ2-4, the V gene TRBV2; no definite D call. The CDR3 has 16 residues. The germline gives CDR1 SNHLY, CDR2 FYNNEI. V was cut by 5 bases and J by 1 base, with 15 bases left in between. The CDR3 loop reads CASSNRALGAKNIQYF. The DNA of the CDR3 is TGTGCCAGCAGTAACCGGGCCTTAGGGGCCAAAAACATTCAGTACTTC.

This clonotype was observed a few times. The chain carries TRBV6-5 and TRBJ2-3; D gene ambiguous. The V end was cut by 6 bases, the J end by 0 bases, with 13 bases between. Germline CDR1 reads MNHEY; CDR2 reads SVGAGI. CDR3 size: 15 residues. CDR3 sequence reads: CASRVALSSTDTQYF. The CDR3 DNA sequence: TGTGCCAGCAGAGTAGCCCTCTCTAGCACAGATACGCAGTATTTT.

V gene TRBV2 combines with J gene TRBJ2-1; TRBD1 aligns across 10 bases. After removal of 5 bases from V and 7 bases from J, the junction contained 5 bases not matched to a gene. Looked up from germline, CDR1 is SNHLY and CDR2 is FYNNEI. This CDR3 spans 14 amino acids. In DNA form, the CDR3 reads TGTGCCAGCAGTAAGACAGGGGGCGGGAATGAGCAGTTCTTC. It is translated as CASSKTGGGNEQFF.

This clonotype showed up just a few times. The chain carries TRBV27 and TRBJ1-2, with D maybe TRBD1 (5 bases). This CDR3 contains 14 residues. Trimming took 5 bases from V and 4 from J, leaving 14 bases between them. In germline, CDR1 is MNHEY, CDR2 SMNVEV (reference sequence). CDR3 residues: CASSLDIGGYGYTF. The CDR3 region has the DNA TGTGCCAGCAGTCTAGACATCGGGGGCTATGGCTACACCTTC.